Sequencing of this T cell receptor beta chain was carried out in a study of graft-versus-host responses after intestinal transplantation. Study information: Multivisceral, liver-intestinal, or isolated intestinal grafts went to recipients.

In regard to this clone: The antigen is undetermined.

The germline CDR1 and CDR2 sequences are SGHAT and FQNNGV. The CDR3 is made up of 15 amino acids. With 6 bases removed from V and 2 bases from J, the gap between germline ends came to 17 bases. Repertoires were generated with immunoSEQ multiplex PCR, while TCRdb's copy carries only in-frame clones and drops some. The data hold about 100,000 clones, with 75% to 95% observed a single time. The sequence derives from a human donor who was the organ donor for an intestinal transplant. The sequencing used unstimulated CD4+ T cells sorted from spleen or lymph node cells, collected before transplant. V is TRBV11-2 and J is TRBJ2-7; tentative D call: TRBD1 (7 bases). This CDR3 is CASRPRTGGTYEQYF. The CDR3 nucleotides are TGTGCCAGCAGACCTCGGACAGGCGGGACCTACGAGCAGTACTTC.